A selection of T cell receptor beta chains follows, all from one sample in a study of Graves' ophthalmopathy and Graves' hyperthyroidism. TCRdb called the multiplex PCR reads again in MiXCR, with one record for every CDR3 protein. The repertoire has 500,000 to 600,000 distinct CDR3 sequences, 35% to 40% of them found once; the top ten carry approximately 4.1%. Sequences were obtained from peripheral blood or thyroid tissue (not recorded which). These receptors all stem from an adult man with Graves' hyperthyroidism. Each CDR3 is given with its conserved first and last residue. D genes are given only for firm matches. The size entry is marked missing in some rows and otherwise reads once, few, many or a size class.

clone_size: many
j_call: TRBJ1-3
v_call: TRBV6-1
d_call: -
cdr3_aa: CASSELGRGSGNTIYF
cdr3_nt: TGTGCCAGCAGTGAACTGGGACGGGGCTCTGGAAACACCATATATTTT

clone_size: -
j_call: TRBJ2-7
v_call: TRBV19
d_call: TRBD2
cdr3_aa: CASTSGYSYEQYF
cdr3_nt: TGTGCCAGTACTAGCGGATACTCCTACGAGCAGTACTTC

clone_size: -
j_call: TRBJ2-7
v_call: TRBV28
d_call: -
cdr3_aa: CASGYAHYEQYF
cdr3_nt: TGTGCCAGCGGTTATGCACACTACGAGCAGTACTTC

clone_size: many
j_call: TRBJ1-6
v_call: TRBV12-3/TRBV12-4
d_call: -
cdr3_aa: CASSSRGTANSPLHF
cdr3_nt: TGTGCCAGCAGTTCGAGGGGAACGGCCAATTCACCCCTCCACTTT

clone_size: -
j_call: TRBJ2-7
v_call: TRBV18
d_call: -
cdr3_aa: CASSPRQASSYEQYF
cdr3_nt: TGTGCCAGCTCCCCCCGCCAGGCGAGCTCCTACGAGCAGTACTTC

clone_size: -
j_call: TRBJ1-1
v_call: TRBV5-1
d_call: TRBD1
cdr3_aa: CASSVGTGGAISPEAFF
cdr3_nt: TGCGCCAGCAGCGTGGGGACAGGGGGCGCAATCAGTCCTGAAGCTTTCTTT

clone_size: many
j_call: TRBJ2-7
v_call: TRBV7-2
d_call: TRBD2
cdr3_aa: CASSLATSGIYEQYF
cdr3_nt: TGTGCCAGCAGCTTAGCGACTAGCGGGATATACGAGCAGTACTTC

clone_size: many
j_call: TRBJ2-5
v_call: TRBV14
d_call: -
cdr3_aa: CASSQIQGYKETQYF
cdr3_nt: TGTGCCAGCAGCCAAATCCAGGGTTATAAAGAGACCCAGTACTTC

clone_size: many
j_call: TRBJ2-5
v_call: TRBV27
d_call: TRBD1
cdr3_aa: CASSSGQGGQETQYF
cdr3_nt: TGTGCCAGCAGTTCCGGACAGGGTGGGCAAGAGACCCAGTACTTC

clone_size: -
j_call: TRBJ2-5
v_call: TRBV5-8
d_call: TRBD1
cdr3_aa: CASSKATGVGETQYF
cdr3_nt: TGTGCCAGCTCAAAAGCGACAGGGGTGGGAGAGACCCAGTACTTC

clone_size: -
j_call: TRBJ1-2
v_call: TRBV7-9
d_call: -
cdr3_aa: CASSKSGTSGEDYGYTF
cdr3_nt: TGTGCCAGCAGCAAATCCGGGACTAGCGGGGAGGACTATGGCTACACCTTC

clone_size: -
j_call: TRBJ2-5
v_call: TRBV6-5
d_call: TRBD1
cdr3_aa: CASSEIRGGGQETQYF
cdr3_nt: TGTGCCAGCAGTGAAATAAGAGGGGGCGGCCAAGAGACCCAGTACTTC

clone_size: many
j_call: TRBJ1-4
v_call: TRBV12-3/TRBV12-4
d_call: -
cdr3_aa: CASSLGGEKLFF
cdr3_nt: TGTGCCAGCAGCTTGGGGGGGGAAAAACTGTTTTTT

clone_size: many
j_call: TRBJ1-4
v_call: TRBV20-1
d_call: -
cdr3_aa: CSARSPDSVEKLFF
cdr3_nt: TGCAGTGCTAGATCCCCGGACAGTGTTGAAAAACTGTTTTTT

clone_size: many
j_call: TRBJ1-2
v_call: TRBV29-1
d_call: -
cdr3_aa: CSVEDLPGEPYGYTF
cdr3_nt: TGCAGCGTTGAAGATCTGCCAGGGGAGCCCTATGGCTACACCTTC

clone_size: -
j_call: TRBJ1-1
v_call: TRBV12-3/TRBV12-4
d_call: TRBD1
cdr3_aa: CASSFQDRGTEAFF
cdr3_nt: TGTGCCAGCAGTTTCCAGGACAGGGGCACTGAAGCTTTCTTT

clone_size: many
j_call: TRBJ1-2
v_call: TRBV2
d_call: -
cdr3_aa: CASSQGIGYTF
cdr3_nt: TGTGCCAGCAGTCAGGGGATAGGCTACACCTTC

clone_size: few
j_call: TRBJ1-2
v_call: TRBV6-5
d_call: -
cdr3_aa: CASSYSRGAEYGYTF
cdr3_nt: TGTGCCAGCAGTTACTCGAGGGGGGCCGAATATGGCTACACCTTC

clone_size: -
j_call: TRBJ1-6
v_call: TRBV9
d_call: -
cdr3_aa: CASSVKATDSPLHF
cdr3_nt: TGTGCCAGCAGCGTAAAGGCTACGGATTCACCCCTCCACTTT

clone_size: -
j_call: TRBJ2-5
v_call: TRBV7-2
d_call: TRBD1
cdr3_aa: CASSLGDSEAQYF
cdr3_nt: TGTGCCAGCAGCTTAGGGGACAGCGAGGCCCAGTACTTC

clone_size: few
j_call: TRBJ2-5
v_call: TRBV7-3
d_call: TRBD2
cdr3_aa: CASSFGTSWLETQYF
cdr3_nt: TGTGCCAGCAGCTTTGGGACTAGCTGGTTGGAGACCCAGTACTTC

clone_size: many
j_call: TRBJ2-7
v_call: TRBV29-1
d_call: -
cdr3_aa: CSASPASYEQYF
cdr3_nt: TGCAGCGCATCCCCCGCCTCCTACGAGCAGTACTTC

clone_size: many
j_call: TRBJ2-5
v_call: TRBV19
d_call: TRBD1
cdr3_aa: CASSNFRAGGRETQYF
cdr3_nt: TGTGCCAGTAGTAACTTTCGGGCAGGGGGCCGAGAGACCCAGTACTTC

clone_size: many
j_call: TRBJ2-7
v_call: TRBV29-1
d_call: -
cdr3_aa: CSVTGDYTYEQYF
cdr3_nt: TGCAGCGTGACGGGAGACTACACCTACGAGCAGTACTTC

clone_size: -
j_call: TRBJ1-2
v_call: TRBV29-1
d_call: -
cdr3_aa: CSVGAAATRDYGYTF
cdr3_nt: TGCAGCGTTGGGGCTGCTGCAACGCGCGACTATGGCTACACCTTC

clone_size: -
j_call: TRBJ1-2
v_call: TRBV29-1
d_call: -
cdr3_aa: CSSPRPDYGYTF
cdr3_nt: TGCAGCAGTCCCAGACCAGACTATGGCTACACCTTC

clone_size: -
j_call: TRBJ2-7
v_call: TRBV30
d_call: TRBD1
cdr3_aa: CAWRTGAGFPYEQYF
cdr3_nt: TGTGCCTGGAGGACAGGGGCTGGTTTTCCCTACGAGCAGTACTTC

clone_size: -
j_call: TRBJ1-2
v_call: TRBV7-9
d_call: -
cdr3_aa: CASSSWTADVYGYTF
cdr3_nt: TGTGCCAGCAGCTCGTGGACAGCTGACGTCTATGGCTACACCTTC

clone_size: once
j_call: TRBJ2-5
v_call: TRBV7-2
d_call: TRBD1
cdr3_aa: CASSWGRGRETQYF
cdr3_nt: TGCGCCAGCAGCTGGGGAAGGGGGCGCGAGACCCAGTACTTC

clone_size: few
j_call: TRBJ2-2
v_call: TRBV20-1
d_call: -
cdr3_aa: CSASGGPYKNTGELFF
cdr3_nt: TGCAGTGCTAGTGGCGGACCCTACAAGAACACCGGGGAGCTGTTTTTT

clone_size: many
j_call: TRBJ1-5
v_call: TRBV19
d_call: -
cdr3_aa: CASSISYGGRPQHF
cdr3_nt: TGTGCCAGTAGTATCTCATACGGGGGAAGGCCCCAGCATTTT

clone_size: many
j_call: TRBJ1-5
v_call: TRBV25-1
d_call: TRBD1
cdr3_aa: CASAGQGGNQPQHF
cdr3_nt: TGTGCCAGCGCTGGACAGGGCGGCAATCAGCCCCAGCATTTT

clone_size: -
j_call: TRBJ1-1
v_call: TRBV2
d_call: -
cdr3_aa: CASSYSTGWRGATEAFF
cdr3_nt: TGTGCCAGCAGTTACTCGACCGGGTGGCGGGGGGCAACGGAAGCTTTCTTT

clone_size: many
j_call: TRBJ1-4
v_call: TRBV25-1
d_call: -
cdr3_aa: CASSVKGVGEKLFF
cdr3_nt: TGTGCCAGCAGTGTAAAGGGGGTGGGTGAAAAACTGTTTTTT

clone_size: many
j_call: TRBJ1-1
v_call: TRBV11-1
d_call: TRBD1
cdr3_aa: CASSRTGVGTEAFF
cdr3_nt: TGTGCCAGCAGTCGAACAGGGGTGGGGACTGAAGCTTTCTTT

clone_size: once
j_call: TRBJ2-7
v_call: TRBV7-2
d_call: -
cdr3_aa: CASSLGEEEQYF
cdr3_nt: TGTGCCAGCAGCTTAGGGGAGGAGGAGCAGTACTTC

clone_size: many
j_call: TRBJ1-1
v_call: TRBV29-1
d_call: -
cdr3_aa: CSVGEHNTEAFF
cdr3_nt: TGCAGCGTTGGGGAGCATAACACTGAAGCTTTCTTT

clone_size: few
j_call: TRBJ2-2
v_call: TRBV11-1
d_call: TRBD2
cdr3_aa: CASSFGLAGGTGELFF
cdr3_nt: TGTGCCAGCAGTTTCGGACTAGCGGGGGGCACCGGGGAGCTGTTTTTT

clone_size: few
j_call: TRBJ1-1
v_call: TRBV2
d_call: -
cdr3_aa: CASKGQPNTEAFF
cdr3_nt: TGTGCCAGCAAGGGACAACCGAACACTGAAGCTTTCTTT

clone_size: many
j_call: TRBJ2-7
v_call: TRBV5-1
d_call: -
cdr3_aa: CASSLALDRTYEQYF
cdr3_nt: TGCGCCAGCAGCTTGGCCCTCGATCGCACCTACGAGCAGTACTTC

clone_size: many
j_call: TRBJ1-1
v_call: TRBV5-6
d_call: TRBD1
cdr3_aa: CASSLGPRGAAFF
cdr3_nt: TGTGCCAGCAGCTTGGGTCCCAGGGGGGCGGCTTTCTTT

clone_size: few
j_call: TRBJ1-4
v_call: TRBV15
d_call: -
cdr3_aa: CATTGGRSEKLFF
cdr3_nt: TGTGCCACCACTGGTGGGCGATCCGAAAAACTGTTTTTT

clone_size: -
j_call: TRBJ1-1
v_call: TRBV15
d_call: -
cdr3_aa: CATSNWGPKNTEAFF
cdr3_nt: TGTGCCACCAGCAACTGGGGACCGAAGAACACTGAAGCTTTCTTT

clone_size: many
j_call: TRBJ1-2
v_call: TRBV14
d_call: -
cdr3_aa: CASSQGPHYDYGYTF
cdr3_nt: TGTGCCAGCAGCCAAGGTCCCCACTACGACTATGGCTACACCTTC